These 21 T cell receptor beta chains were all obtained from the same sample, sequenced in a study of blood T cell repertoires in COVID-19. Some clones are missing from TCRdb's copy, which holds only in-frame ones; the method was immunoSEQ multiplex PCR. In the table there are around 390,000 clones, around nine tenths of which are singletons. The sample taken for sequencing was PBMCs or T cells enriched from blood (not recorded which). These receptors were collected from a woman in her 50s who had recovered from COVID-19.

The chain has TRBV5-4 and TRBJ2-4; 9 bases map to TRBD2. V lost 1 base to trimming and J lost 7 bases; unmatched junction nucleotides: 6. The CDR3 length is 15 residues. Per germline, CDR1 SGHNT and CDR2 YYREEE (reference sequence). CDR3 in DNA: TGTGCCAGCAGCTTGACCACAGGGACTAGCAACATTCAGTACTTC. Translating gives CASSLTTGTSNIQYF. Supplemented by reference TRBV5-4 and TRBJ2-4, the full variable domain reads ETGVTQSPTHLIKTRGQQVTLRCSSQSGHNTVSWYQQALGQGPQFIFQYYREEENGRGNFPPRFSGLQFPNYSSELNVNALELDDSALYLCASSLTTGTSNIQYFGAGTRLSVL.

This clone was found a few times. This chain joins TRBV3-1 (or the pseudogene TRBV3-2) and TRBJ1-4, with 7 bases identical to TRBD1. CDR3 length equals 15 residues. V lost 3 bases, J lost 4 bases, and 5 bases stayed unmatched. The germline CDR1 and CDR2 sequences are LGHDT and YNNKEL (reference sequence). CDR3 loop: CASSQIRGINEKLFF. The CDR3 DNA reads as TGTGCCAGCAGCCAGATCAGGGGGATTAATGAAAAACTGTTTTTT.

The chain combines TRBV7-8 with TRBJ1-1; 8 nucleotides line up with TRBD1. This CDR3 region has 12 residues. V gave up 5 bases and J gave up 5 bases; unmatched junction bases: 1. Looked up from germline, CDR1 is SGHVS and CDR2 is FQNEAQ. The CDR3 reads CASSRTGTEAFF. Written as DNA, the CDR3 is TGTGCCAGCAGCCGGACAGGGACTGAAGCTTTCTTT.

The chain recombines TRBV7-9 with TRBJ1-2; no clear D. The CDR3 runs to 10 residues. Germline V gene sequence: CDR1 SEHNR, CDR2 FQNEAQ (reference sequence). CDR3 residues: CVILERGYTF. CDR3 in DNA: TGTGTCATATTAGAGCGTGGCTACACCTTC.

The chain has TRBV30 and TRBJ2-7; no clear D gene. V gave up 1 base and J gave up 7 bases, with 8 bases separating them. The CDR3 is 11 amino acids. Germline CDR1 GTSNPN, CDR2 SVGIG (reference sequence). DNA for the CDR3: TGTGCCTGGAGTGCTCGCGGTGAGCAGTACTTC. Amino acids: CAWSARGEQYF.

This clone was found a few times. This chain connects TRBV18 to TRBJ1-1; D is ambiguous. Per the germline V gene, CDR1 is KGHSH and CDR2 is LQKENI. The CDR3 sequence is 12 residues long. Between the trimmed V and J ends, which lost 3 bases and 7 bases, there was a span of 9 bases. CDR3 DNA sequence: TGTGCCAGCTCACCTACGAACGGTGAAGCTTTCTTT. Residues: CASSPTNGEAFF. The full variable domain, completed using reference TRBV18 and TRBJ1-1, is NAGVMQNPRHLVRRRGQEARLRCSPMKGHSHVYWYRQLPEEGLKFMVYLQKENIIDESGMPKERFSAEFPKEGPSILRIQQVVRGDSAAYFCASSPTNGEAFFGQGTRLTVV.

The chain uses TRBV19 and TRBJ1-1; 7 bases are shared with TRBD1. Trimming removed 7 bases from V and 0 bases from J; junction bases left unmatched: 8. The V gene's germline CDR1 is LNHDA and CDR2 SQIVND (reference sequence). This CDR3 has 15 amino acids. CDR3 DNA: TGTGCCAGTATCCAGGGGGACAGATTGAACACTGAAGCTTTCTTT. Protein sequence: CASIQGDRLNTEAFF.

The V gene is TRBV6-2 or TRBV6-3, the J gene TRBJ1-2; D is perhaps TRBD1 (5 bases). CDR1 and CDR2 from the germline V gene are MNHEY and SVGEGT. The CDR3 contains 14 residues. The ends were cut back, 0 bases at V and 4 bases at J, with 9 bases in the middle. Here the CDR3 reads CASSYSSGAYGYTF. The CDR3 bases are TGTGCCAGCAGTTACTCGAGCGGGGCCTATGGCTACACCTTC.

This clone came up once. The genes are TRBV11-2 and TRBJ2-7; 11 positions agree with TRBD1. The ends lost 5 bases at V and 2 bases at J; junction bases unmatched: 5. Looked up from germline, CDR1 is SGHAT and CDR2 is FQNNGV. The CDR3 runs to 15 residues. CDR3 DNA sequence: TGTGCCAGCAGCCCCCGGGGACAGGGGGCCTACGAGCAGTACTTC. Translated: CASSPRGQGAYEQYF.

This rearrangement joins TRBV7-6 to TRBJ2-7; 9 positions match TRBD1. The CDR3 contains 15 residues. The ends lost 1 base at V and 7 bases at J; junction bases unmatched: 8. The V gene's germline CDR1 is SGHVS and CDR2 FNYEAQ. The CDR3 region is CASSLGTGASWEQYF. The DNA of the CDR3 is TGTGCCAGCAGCTTAGGGACAGGGGCTTCCTGGGAGCAGTACTTC.

This CDR3 is CASSQGQPQETQYF. As DNA, the CDR3 is TGTGCCAGCAGCCAGGGACAGCCCCAAGAGACCCAGTACTTC. The chain employs TRBV6-2 or TRBV6-3 and TRBJ2-5; 7 bases match TRBD1. Germline CDR1 and CDR2: MNHEY and SVGEGT. V shed 6 bases and J 1 base; nucleotides not matched to a gene: 5. There are 14 residues in the CDR3.

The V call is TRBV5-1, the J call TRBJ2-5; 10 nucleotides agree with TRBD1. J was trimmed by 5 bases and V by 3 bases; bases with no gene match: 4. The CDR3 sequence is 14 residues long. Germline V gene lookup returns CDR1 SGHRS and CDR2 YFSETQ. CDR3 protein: CASSSGTGAETQYF. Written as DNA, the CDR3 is TGCGCCAGCAGCTCCGGGACAGGGGCGGAGACCCAGTACTTC.

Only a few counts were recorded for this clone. CDR3 sequence: CASSLEGISSPLHF. In DNA form, the CDR3 reads TGCGCCAGCAGCTTGGAGGGGATCAGTTCACCCCTCCACTTT. This chain uses TRBV5-1 with TRBJ1-6; tentatively, D is TRBD1 (5 bases). The length of the CDR3 is 14 residues. Germline V gene lookup returns CDR1 SGHRS and CDR2 YFSETQ. V was clipped by 0 bases and J by 9 bases, with 10 bases between them.

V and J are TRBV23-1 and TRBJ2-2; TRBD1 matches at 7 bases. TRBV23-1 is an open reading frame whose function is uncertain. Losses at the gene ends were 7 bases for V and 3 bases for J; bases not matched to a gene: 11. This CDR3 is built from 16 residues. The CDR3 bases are TGCGCCAGCATCCAAGACCGGGACAGAGACACCGGGGAGCTGTTTTTT. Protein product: CASIQDRDRDTGELFF.

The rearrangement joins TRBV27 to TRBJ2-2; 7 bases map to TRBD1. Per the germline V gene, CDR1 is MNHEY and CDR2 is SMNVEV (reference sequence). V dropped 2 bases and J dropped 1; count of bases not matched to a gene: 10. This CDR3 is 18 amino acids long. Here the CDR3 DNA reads TGTGCCAGCAGTTTAGTGACAGGGCCAATAGGGAACACCGGGGAGCTGTTTTTT. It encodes CASSLVTGPIGNTGELFF.

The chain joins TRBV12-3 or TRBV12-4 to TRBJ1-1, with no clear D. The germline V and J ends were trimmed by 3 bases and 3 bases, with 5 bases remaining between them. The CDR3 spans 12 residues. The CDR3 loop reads CASSFGDTEAFF. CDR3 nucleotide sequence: TGTGCCAGCAGTTTTGGAGACACTGAAGCTTTCTTT.

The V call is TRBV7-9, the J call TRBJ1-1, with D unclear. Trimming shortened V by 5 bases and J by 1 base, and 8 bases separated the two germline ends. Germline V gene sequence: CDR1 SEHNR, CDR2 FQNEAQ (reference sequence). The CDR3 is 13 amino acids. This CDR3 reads CASSGTRNTEAFF. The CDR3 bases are TGTGCCAGCAGCGGTACTCGGAACACTGAAGCTTTCTTT.

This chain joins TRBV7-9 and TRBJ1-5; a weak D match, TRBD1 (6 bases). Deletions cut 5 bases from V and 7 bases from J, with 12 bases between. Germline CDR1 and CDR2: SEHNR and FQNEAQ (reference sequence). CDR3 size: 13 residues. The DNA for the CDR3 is TGTGCCAGCAGCAGTACAGGGAACCAGCCCCAGCATTTT. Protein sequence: CASSSTGNQPQHF.

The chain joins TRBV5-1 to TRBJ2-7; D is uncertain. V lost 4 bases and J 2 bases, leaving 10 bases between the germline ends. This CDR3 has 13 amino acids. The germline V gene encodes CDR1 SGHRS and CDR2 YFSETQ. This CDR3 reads CASSLWATYEQYF. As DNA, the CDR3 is TGCGCCAGCAGCCTATGGGCCACCTACGAGCAGTACTTC.

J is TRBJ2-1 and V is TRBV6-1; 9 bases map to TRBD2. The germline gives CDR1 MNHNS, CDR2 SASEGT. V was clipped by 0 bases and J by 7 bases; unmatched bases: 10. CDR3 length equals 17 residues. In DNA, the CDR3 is TGTGCCAGCAGTGAAGCCCCTAGCGGGGTATTTGTTAATGAGCAGTTCTTC. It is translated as CASSEAPSGVFVNEQFF.

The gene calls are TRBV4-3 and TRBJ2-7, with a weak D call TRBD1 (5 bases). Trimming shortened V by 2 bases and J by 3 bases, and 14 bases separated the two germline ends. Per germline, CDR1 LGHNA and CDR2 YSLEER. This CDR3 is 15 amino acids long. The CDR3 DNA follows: TGCGCCAGCAGCCAATATCTGGCCAGGGACTACGAGCAGTACTTC. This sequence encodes CASSQYLARDYEQYF.